Here is one T cell receptor (beta chain) with its context. Per the original data handling: Cell counts per sample came from amplifying reference gene primers. The method was immunoSEQ multiplex PCR; TCRdb's version includes in-frame clones alone and lacks a portion of them. The V and J calls and clone size come from that table; D and trimming were worked out from the DNA. Counted here are about 59,000 clones, roughly 90% occurring once; the ten biggest clones make up about 5.1%. The data originate from a study of blood T cell repertoires in COVID-19. Study in general: COVID-19 samples collected from the United States, Italy and Spain covered acute and convalescent phases. PBMCs, B-cell-depleted T cells, or T cells provided the cDNA or gDNA that made up the material.

The CDR3 consists of 15 residues. The V and J ends lost 1 base and 12 bases, in that order; junction bases with no gene match: 11. Germline V gene sequence: CDR1 SGHNT, CDR2 YENEEA. Sample: peripheral blood. The genes are TRBV11-3 and TRBJ2-4; 8 bases are a match to TRBD2. This sequence originates from an elderly man in a cohort sampled during active COVID-19. The CDR3 sequence is CASSLVASGPPHQYF. The CDR3 nucleotides read TGTGCCAGCAGCTTAGTTGCTAGCGGGCCGCCTCATCAGTACTTC. Full variable domain (outside the CDR3, taken from reference TRBV11-3 and TRBJ2-4): EAGVVQSPRYKIIEKKQPVAFWCNPISGHNTLYWYLQNLGQGPELLIRYENEEAVDDSQLPKDRFSAERLKGVDSTLKIQPAELGDSAVYLCASSLVASGPPHQYFGAGTRLSVL.